These T cell receptor beta chains were read from a single sample in a study of response to subunit inactivated influenza vaccine. TCRdb recomputed calls from the RT-PCR reads with MiXCR, one row per CDR3 protein. The sample lists about 570,000 distinct CDR3 sequences; approximately 10% were seen once. The same specimen was also included in a second study, on T cells expressing NK-cell markers.

The source material was PBMCs from blood, sampled on the day of vaccination. The source of these receptors is a man aged 45-65 years who received an inactivated influenza vaccine. Each CDR3 is given with its conserved first and last residue. Fields, in order: V gene, J gene, D gene, clone size, CDR3 DNA, CDR3 protein. The D gene is left open where the match is weak. Some rows mark clone size as missing; the rest say once, few, many or name a class of expanded clone.

>TRBV3-1|TRBJ2-2|-|few
TGTGCCAGCAGCCCTCGCAACGCCGCGAACACCGGGGAGCTGTTTTTT
CASSPRNAANTGELFF
>TRBV18|TRBJ2-7|-|few
TGTGCCAGCTCACCAGCCAGGAATTACGAGCAGTACTTC
CASSPARNYEQYF
>TRBV20-1|TRBJ2-5|-|-
TGCAGTGCTAGAGGGTGGGGACGCATCGGAGAGACCCAGTACTTC
CSARGWGRIGETQYF
>TRBV4-1|TRBJ2-4|TRBD1|few
TGCGCCAGCAGCCAAGGGGTGAGGGGGCGCGAAAACATTCAGTACTTC
CASSQGVRGRENIQYF
>TRBV7-8|TRBJ2-3|-|few
TGTGCCAGCAGCTTCAGTGAGGGGGGGGTCAGCACAGATACGCAGTATTTT
CASSFSEGGVSTDTQYF
>TRBV20-1|TRBJ2-3|TRBD1|many
TGCAGTGCCAACCCGGGACAGGGGGCTTTTGGACGTGGCACAGATACGCAGTATTTT
CSANPGQGAFGRGTDTQYF
>TRBV4-2|TRBJ2-7|TRBD2|few
TGTGCCAGCAGCCAAGATGTCTTCGGGGGGGAGCAGTACTTC
CASSQDVFGGEQYF
>TRBV6-2/TRBV6-3|TRBJ2-7|TRBD1|-
TGTGCCAGCAGGCCCACCTGGGGACAGGTCTACGAGCAGTACTTC
CASRPTWGQVYEQYF
>TRBV6-1|TRBJ1-1|-|few
TGTGCCAGCAGTGATTGGGGCGCCGGAGCTTTCTTT
CASSDWGAGAFF
>TRBV5-6|TRBJ1-2|TRBD1|-
TGTGCCAGCAGCTGGAGGGGGCAGTCTGGCTACACCTTC
CASSWRGQSGYTF
>TRBV3-1|TRBJ2-7|TRBD2|few
TGTGCCAGCAGCCAAGATTTTGGACTAGCGGGAGCATACGAGCAGTACTTC
CASSQDFGLAGAYEQYF
>TRBV12-3/TRBV12-4|TRBJ2-1|TRBD2|-
TGTGCCAGTAAAGGACTAGCGGGACCCCCCTACAATGAGCAGTTCTTC
CASKGLAGPPYNEQFF
>TRBV6-2/TRBV6-3|TRBJ2-2|TRBD2|few
TGTGCCAGCAAGCGGGAGGGTGCCACCGGGGAGCTGTTTTTT
CASKREGATGELFF
>TRBV7-3|TRBJ2-3|-|-
TGTGCCAGCAGTTTCCTGGCGGGTCCCCCCACAGATACGCAGTATTTT
CASSFLAGPPTDTQYF
>TRBV19|TRBJ1-2|-|few
TGTGCCAGTACCAGAGAAAACAGGGAGAGCTACACCTTC
CASTRENRESYTF
>TRBV5-1|TRBJ1-1|-|few
TGCGCCAGCAGTCGTACCGCGGCCGTCAAGCCGGAAGCTTTCTTT
CASSRTAAVKPEAFF
>TRBV7-9|TRBJ1-5|TRBD1|-
TGTGCCAGCAGCGCAACCGCCGGGACAGCAATCAATCAGCCCCAGCATTTT
CASSATAGTAINQPQHF
>TRBV5-1|TRBJ2-1|TRBD1|-
TGCGACAGCAGCTTAGGGACAGGGGGCGGGTACAATGAGCAGTTCTTC
CDSSLGTGGGYNEQFF